These 24 T cell receptor beta chains originate from one sample sequenced in a study of blood T cell repertoires in COVID-19 (dated by TCRdb to the early 2020s). The method was the immunoSEQ multiplex PCR assay. Drawn from immuneACCESS, this table holds only the in-frame rearrangements with V and J called that TCRdb kept. Clones are partly lost; checked studies trace under half to an unresolved V gene and leave the rest unexplained. Recorded for this sample are over 55,000 clones; roughly 84% of them occurred a single time. The biggest ten clones account for roughly 9.2% of the sample. What was sequenced was peripheral blood. The origin of the receptors is a middle-aged man with active COVID-19.

The V and J genes are TRBV5-1 and TRBJ2-3; 8 bases fit TRBD2. The V segment lost 0 bases and the J segment 3 bases; nucleotides outside the gene matches: 9. The CDR3 is 17 residues long. Germline CDR1 reads SGHRS; CDR2 reads YFSETQ. CDR3 DNA: TGCGCCAGCAGCTTGGCGGGAGGCGGGACTAGGACAGATACGCAGTATTTT. It translates to CASSLAGGGTRTDTQYF.

J is TRBJ2-4 and V is TRBV7-2; 7 bases fit TRBD1. CDR1 and CDR2 (germline): SGHTA, FQGNSA. Trimming took 5 bases from V and 9 from J; bases not matched to a gene: 7. The CDR3 contains 13 residues. CDR3 DNA sequence: TGTGCCAGCAGCCCGACAGGGAACGGCATTCAGTACTTC. It yields the protein CASSPTGNGIQYF.

This clone was recorded only once. J is TRBJ1-1 and V is TRBV30; D perhaps matches TRBD1 (6 bases). CDR1 and CDR2 from the germline V gene are GTSNPN and SVGIG (reference sequence). The CDR3 loop spans 14 amino acids. CDR3 DNA sequence: TGTGCATCACACCGGGGCAGGGGGAACACTGAAGCTTTCTTT. Its translation is CASHRGRGNTEAFF.

This clone was observed once. This rearrangement joins TRBV9 to TRBJ2-3; 8 nucleotides match TRBD1. CDR3 length: 16 amino acids. From germline, CDR1 is SGDLS and CDR2 YYNGEE. With 0 bases clipped from V and 1 base from J, the junction kept 4 bases outside the gene matches. The DNA for the CDR3 is TGTGCCAGCAGCGTAGCAGGGGGCGTTGGCACAGATACGCAGTATTTT. Its protein is CASSVAGGVGTDTQYF.

J is TRBJ2-7 and V is TRBV7-9; D remains ambiguous. The CDR3 contains 10 residues. In germline, CDR1 is SEHNR, CDR2 FQNEAQ (reference sequence). The CDR3 nucleotides read TGTCCCAACGACTCACCCGAGCAGTACTTC. Translation: CPNDSPEQYF.

V and J are TRBV15 and TRBJ2-3, with TRBD1 identical over 9 bases. The CDR3 is 14 residues long. J gave up 4 bases and V 8 bases, and 7 bases lay outside the gene matches. Germline assignment: CDR1 LNHNV and CDR2 YYDKDF (reference sequence). The CDR3 protein is CATQDRGRSDTQYF. The CDR3 bases are TGTGCCACCCAGGACAGGGGAAGGTCAGATACGCAGTATTTT.

The gene calls are TRBV29-1 and TRBJ1-2, with a weak D call TRBD1 (5 bases). V lost 4 bases to trimming and J lost 3 bases, with 9 bases between them. The CDR3 extends over 12 amino acids. CDR1 is SQVTM and CDR2 is ANQGSEA in the germline V gene. The CDR3 reads CSVARGDYGYTF. The CDR3 DNA sequence: TGCAGCGTTGCACGGGGGGACTATGGCTACACCTTC.

The rearrangement uses TRBV7-9 and TRBJ2-5; possibly TRBD1 for D (6 bases). The CDR3 has 15 amino acids. Germline-derived CDR1 and CDR2 are SEHNR and FQNEAQ (reference sequence). Trimming removed 4 bases from V and 2 bases from J, with 14 bases in between. CDR3 residues: CASSSQGAPQETQYF. The CDR3 nucleotides are TGTGCCAGCAGCTCACAGGGTGCCCCTCAAGAGACCCAGTACTTC.

The V and J genes are TRBV5-1 and TRBJ2-1; tentative D call: TRBD2 (6 bases). The CDR3 has 14 amino acids. The V gene's germline CDR1 is SGHRS and CDR2 YFSETQ. Trimming cost V 5 bases and J 3 bases, with 12 bases left between them. In DNA form, the CDR3 reads TGCGCCAGCAGTTATGGCGGGGTCTACAATGAGCAGTTCTTC. It yields the protein CASSYGGVYNEQFF.

This chain uses TRBV4-3 with TRBJ2-6; D ambiguous. V gave up 4 bases and J gave up 0 bases, with 10 bases separating them. Germline assignment: CDR1 LGHNA and CDR2 YSLEER. CDR3 size: 16 residues. Written as DNA, the CDR3 is TGCGCCAGCAGCCGAGCACTTGGCTCTGGGGCCAACGTCCTGACTTTC. Translating gives CASSRALGSGANVLTF.

The genes are TRBV6-6 and TRBJ2-3, with D perhaps TRBD2 (6 bases). This CDR3 spans 13 amino acids. The germline V gene has CDR1 MNHNY and CDR2 SVGAGI (reference sequence). Trimming left V 10 bases short and J 8 bases short, with 19 bases between. CDR3 amino acids: CAIRRDPVATQYF. For the CDR3, the DNA is TGTGCCATCCGGCGGGACCCGGTGGCTACGCAGTATTTT.

The chain employs TRBV7-2 and TRBJ1-6; D uncertain. Germline V gene sequence: CDR1 SGHTA, CDR2 FQGNSA. Deletions cut 1 base from V and 9 bases from J, with 10 bases between. The CDR3 sequence is 14 residues long. The CDR3 DNA is TGTGCCAGCAGCTTAGTTATTTCGGGTTCACCCCTCCACTTT. This codes for CASSLVISGSPLHF.

The chain employs TRBV19 and TRBJ2-1, with TRBD2 matching 7 bases. The CDR3 runs to 15 residues. With V trimmed by 1 base and J by 6 bases, 6 bases remained unmatched. In germline, CDR1 is LNHDA, CDR2 SQIVND (reference sequence). The CDR3 protein is CASSIVAGVGNEQFF. The CDR3 DNA is TGTGCCAGTAGTATAGTCGCGGGGGTTGGCAATGAGCAGTTCTTC.

The V call is TRBV6-5, the J call TRBJ1-5; 8 bases line up with TRBD1. The junction had 0 bases not matched to a gene; V was cut back by 6 bases and J by 2 bases. CDR3 length equals 13 residues. Per the germline V gene, CDR1 is MNHEY and CDR2 is SVGAGI. The CDR3 is CASRTGGNQPQHF. The CDR3 coding sequence is TGTGCCAGCAGGACAGGGGGCAATCAGCCCCAGCATTTT.

The chain joins TRBV4-3 to TRBJ2-2; D remains ambiguous. V lost 4 bases to trimming and J lost 5 bases, with 17 bases between them. The CDR3 loop spans 16 amino acids. Germline V lookup: CDR1 LGHNA, CDR2 YSLEER. As DNA, the CDR3 is TGCGCCAGCAGCCGAACCCTGCGGATGGTAACCGGGGAGCTGTTTTTT. It translates to CASSRTLRMVTGELFF.

The chain employs TRBV10-3 and TRBJ1-1; 8 bases are shared with TRBD1. CDR1 is ENHRY, CDR2 SYGVKD, per germline. The CDR3 has 13 residues. V was clipped by 3 bases and J by 7 bases; unmatched bases: 4. CDR3 loop: CAISERGQDEAFF. As DNA, the CDR3 is TGTGCCATCAGTGAACGGGGACAGGATGAAGCTTTCTTT.

V and J are TRBV6-1 and TRBJ1-5; the D is unclear. The CDR3 runs to 15 residues. Germline V gene data show CDR1 as MNHNS and CDR2 as SASEGT. V lost 2 bases, J lost 9 bases, and 17 bases lay in between. The CDR3 nucleotides read TGTGCCAGCAGTGAAATTAACGTTGGCCCGGGGCCCCAGCATTTT. Residues: CASSEINVGPGPQHF.

This chain uses TRBV14 with TRBJ2-2, with 10 bases matching TRBD1. Germline assignment: CDR1 SGHDN and CDR2 FVKESK. J gave up 5 bases and V 4 bases, and 7 bases lay outside the gene matches. CDR3 length equals 16 residues. CDR3 DNA sequence: TGTGCCAGCAGCCCTCAGGACAGGGGGTCGACCGGGGAGCTGTTTTTT. Translating gives CASSPQDRGSTGELFF. The full variable domain, with the rest looked up from reference TRBV14 and TRBJ2-2, is EAGVTQFPSHSVIEKGQTVTLRCDPISGHDNLYWYRRVMGKEIKFLLHFVKESKQDESGMPNNRFLAERTGGTYSTLKVQPAELEDSGVYFCASSPQDRGSTGELFFGEGSRLTVL.

This clone was counted between two and nine times. This chain joins TRBV7-9 and TRBJ1-5; 10 positions match TRBD1. After removal of 5 bases from V and 5 bases from J, the junction contained 6 bases not matched to a gene. In germline, CDR1 is SEHNR, CDR2 FQNEAQ (reference sequence). This CDR3 spans 15 amino acids. CDR3 loop: CASSPDRGRYQPQHF. The CDR3 DNA follows: TGTGCCAGCAGCCCCGACAGGGGGCGGTATCAGCCCCAGCATTTT.

The chain employs TRBV5-1 and TRBJ1-3, with D hard to call. The CDR3 contains 16 residues. Trimming pared 0 bases from V and 2 bases from J, leaving 12 bases between. Germline V gene lookup returns CDR1 SGHRS and CDR2 YFSETQ. CDR3 nucleotides: TGCGCCAGCAGCTTGGACGGGGAGCGGACTGGAAACACCATATATTTT. Its translation: CASSLDGERTGNTIYF.

The chain has TRBV6-5 and TRBJ2-3, with D maybe TRBD2 (7 bases). Trimming stripped 0 bases from V and 3 bases from J, with 13 bases between. The CDR3 is made up of 16 amino acids. Germline V gene sequence: CDR1 MNHEY, CDR2 SVGAGI. The CDR3: CASSYSRGAGTDTQYF. CDR3 nucleotide sequence: TGTGCCAGCAGTTACTCTCGGGGGGCCGGGACAGATACGCAGTATTTT.

This rearrangement joins TRBV24-1 to TRBJ2-3; TRBD1 might be the D (6 bases). V lost 5 bases and J lost 0, with 11 bases in between. The CDR3 is 15 residues long. The germline V gene encodes CDR1 KGHDR and CDR2 SFDVKD. As DNA, the CDR3 is TGTGCCACCAGTGTAGGACAGATTAGCACAGATACGCAGTATTTT. Its protein product is CATSVGQISTDTQYF.

The rearrangement uses TRBV3-1 (or the pseudogene TRBV3-2) and TRBJ2-7; D is unclear. This CDR3 contains 14 residues. The germline gives CDR1 LGHDT, CDR2 YNNKEL (reference sequence). V was clipped by 4 bases and J by 0 bases, with 10 bases between them. The CDR3 region is CASSPQASSYEQYF. For the CDR3, the DNA is TGTGCCAGCAGCCCCCAGGCAAGCTCCTACGAGCAGTACTTC.

The genes are TRBV19 and TRBJ2-1; TRBD2 is a possible D gene (7 bases). The CDR3 runs 17 residues. V was clipped by 4 bases and J by 9 bases, with 25 bases between them. Germline V CDR1 and CDR2: LNHDA, SQIVND (reference sequence). The DNA of the CDR3 is TGTGCCAGTAGTAGACCAACAGGGAGGGGTCGTAATATTGAGCAGTTCTTC. It specifies CASSRPTGRGRNIEQFF.